This TCR beta chain was captured in a study of response to subunit inactivated influenza vaccine. The study, taken as a whole, reports: Seasonal influenza vaccination, on each occasion, was suggested by the authors to recruit few new T cells.

This clonotype was counted ten times or more. Its specificity is not known. TCRdb ran MiXCR on the RT-PCR reads and lists one entry per CDR3 protein. The data contain about half a million distinct CDR3 sequences, roughly 9.8% of them singletons. The sample here was PBMCs from blood, taken around seven weeks after vaccination. The receptor was isolated from a man in his fifties or sixties who received an inactivated influenza vaccine.

The CDR3 region is CASSTSQGINEQFF. CDR3 nucleotides: TGTGCCAGCAGCACATCACAGGGGATCAATGAGCAGTTCTTC. V is TRBV12-3 or TRBV12-4 and J is TRBJ2-1, with 7 bases aligning to TRBD1. The V and J ends lost 6 bases and 6 bases, in that order; junction bases with no gene match: 8. The CDR3 is 14 residues long.